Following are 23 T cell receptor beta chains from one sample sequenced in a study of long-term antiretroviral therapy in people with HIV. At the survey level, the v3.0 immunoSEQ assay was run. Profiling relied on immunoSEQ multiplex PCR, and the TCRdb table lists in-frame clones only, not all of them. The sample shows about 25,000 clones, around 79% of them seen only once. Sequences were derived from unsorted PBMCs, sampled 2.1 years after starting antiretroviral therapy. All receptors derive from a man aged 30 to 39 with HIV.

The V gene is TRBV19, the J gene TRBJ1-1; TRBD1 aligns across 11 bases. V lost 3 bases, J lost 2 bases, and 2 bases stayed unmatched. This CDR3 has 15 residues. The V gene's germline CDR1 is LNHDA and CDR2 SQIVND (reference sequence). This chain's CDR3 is CASSIRTGGNTEAFF. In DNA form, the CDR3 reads TGTGCCAGTAGTATCAGGACAGGGGGCAACACTGAAGCTTTCTTT.

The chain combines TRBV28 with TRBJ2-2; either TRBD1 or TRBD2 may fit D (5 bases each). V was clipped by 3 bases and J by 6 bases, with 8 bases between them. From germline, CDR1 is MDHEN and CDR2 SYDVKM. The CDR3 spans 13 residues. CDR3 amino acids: CASSLLGAGELFF. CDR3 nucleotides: TGTGCCAGCAGTTTGCTGGGGGCCGGGGAGCTGTTTTTT.

CDR3 sequence (DNA): TGTGCCAGCAGTTACGTTGCTCCCTCCCGGGGTGGCTACACCTTC. This codes for CASSYVAPSRGGYTF. The chain couples TRBV6-5 to TRBJ1-2; D uncertain. CDR3 size: 15 residues. Per the germline V gene, CDR1 is MNHEY and CDR2 is SVGAGI. The V end lost 2 bases, the J end lost 7 bases, and 17 bases lay between the germline ends.

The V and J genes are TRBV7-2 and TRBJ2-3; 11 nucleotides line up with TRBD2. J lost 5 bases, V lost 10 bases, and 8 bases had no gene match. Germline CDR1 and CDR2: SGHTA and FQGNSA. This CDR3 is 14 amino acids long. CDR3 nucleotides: TGTGCCACCTTCCCGGGACTAGCGGTAGATACGCAGTATTTT. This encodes CATFPGLAVDTQYF. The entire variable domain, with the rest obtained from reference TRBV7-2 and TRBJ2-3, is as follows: GAGVSQSPSNKVTEKGKDVELRCDPISGHTALYWYRQSLGQGLEFLIYFQGNSAPDKSGLPSDRFSAERTGGSVSTLTIQRTQQEDSAVYLCATFPGLAVDTQYFGPGTRLTVL.

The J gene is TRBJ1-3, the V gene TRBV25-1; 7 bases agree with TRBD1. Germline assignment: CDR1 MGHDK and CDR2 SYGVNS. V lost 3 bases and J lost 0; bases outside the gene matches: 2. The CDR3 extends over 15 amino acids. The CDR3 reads CASSERQGSGNTIYF. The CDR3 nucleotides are TGTGCCAGCAGTGAGCGACAGGGCTCTGGAAACACCATATATTTT. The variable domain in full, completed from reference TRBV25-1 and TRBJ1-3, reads EADIYQTPRYLVIGTGKKITLECSQTMGHDKMYWYQQDPGMELHLIHYSYGVNSTEKGDLSSESTVSRIRTEHFPLTLESARPSHTSQYLCASSERQGSGNTIYFGEGSWLTVV.

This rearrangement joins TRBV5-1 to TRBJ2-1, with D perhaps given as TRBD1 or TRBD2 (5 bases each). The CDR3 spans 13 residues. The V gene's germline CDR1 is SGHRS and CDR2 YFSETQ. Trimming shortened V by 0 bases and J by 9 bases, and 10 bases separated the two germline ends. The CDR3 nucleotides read TGCGCCAGCAGCTTGGGGGGGTGGAGTGAGCAGTTCTTC. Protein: CASSLGGWSEQFF.

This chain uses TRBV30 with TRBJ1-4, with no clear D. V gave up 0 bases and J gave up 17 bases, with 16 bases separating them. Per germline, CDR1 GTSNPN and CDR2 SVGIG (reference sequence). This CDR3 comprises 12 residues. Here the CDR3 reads CAWSVEGEGKFF. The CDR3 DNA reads TGTGCCTGGAGTGTAGAGGGAGAAGGGAAATTTTTT.

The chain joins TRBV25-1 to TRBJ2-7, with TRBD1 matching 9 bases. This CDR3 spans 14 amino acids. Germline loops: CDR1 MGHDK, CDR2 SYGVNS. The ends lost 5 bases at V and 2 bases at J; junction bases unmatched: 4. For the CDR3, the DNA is TGTGCCAGCAGTCTGGGACAGGGCCCCTACGAGCAGTACTTC. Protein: CASSLGQGPYEQYF.

The CDR3 protein is CASSHKEAGDNEQFF. As DNA, the CDR3 is TGTGCCAGCAGCCACAAGGAAGCCGGGGACAATGAGCAGTTCTTC. The chain recombines TRBV5-6 with TRBJ2-1, with TRBD2 as a possible D gene (5 bases). V was trimmed by 4 bases and J by 5 bases, leaving 16 bases between them. The germline V gene encodes CDR1 SGHDT and CDR2 YYEEEE. The CDR3 sequence is 15 residues long.

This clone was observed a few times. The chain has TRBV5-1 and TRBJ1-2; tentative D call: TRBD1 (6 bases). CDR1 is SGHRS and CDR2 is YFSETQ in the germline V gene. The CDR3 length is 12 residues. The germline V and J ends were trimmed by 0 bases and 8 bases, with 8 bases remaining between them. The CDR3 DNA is TGCGCCAGCAGCTTGGCTGACAGGGGCTACACCTTC. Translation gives CASSLADRGYTF.

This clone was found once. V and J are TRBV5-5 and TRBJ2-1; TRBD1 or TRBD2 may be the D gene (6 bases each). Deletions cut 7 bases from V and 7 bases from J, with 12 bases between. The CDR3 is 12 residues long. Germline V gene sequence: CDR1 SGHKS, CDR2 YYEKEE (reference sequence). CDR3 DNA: TGTGCCAGCTTGAGGGGGGCGAATGAGCAGTTCTTC. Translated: CASLRGANEQFF.

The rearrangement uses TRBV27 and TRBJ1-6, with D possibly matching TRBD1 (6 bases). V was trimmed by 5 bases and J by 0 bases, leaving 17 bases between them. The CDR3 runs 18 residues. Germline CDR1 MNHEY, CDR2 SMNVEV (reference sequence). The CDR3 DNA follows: TGTGCCAGCAGTCCGCAGACAGGCCCCAGCTCCTATAATTCACCCCTCCACTTT. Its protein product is CASSPQTGPSSYNSPLHF.

This CDR3 reads CASIPQGGNTEAFF. The CDR3 DNA is TGTGCCAGCATACCACAGGGGGGTAACACTGAAGCTTTCTTT. V is TRBV28 and J is TRBJ1-1; 8 bases map to TRBD1. V shed 7 bases and J 2 bases; nucleotides not matched to a gene: 6. CDR3 length: 14 residues. Germline V gene sequence: CDR1 MDHEN, CDR2 SYDVKM.

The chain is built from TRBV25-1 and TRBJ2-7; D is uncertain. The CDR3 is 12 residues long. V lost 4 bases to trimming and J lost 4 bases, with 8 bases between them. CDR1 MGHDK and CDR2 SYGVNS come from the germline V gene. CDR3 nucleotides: TGTGCCAGCAGTGGGGTCGGGTACGAGCAGTACTTC. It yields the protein CASSGVGYEQYF.

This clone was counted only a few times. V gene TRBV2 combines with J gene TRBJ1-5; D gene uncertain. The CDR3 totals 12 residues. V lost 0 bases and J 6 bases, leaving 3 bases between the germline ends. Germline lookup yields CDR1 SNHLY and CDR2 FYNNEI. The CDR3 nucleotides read TGTGCCAGCAGTGAAGCGCCTCAGCCCCAGCATTTT. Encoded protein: CASSEAPQPQHF.

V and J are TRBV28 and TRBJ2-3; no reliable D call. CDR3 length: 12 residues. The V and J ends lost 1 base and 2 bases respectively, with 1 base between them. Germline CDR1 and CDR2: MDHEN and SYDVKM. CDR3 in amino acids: CASSLYTDTQYF. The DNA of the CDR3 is TGTGCCAGCAGTTTATACACAGATACGCAGTATTTT.

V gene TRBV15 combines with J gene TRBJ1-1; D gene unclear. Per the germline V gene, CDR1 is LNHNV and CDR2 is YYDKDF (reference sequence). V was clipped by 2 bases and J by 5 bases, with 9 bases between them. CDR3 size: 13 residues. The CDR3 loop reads CATSRSVGTEAFF. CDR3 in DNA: TGTGCCACCAGCAGATCGGTCGGAACTGAAGCTTTCTTT.

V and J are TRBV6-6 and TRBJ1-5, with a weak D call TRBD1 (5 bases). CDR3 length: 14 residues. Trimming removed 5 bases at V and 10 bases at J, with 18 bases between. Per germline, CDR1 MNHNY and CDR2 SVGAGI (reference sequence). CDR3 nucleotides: TGTGCCAGCAGTCCAAACAGGTTATTGGGTCCCCAGCATTTT. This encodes CASSPNRLLGPQHF.

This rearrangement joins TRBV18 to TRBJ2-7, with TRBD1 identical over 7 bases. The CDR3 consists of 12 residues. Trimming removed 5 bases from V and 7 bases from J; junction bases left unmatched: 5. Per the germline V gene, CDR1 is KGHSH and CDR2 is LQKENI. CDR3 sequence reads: CASSFDRAEQYF. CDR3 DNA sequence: TGTGCCAGCTCATTTGACAGGGCAGAGCAGTACTTC.

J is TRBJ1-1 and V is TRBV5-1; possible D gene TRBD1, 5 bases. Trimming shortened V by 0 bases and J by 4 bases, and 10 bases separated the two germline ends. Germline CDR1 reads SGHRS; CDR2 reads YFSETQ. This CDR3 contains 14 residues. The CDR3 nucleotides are TGCGCCAGCAGCTTGGTGTCTGGGGGCACTGAAGCTTTCTTT. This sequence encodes CASSLVSGGTEAFF.

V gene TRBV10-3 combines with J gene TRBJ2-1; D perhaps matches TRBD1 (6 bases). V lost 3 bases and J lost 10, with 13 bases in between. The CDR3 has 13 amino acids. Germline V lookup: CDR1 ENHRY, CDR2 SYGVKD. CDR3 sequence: CAISEGQGWEQFF. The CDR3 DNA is TGTGCCATCAGTGAAGGGCAGGGGTGGGAGCAGTTCTTC.

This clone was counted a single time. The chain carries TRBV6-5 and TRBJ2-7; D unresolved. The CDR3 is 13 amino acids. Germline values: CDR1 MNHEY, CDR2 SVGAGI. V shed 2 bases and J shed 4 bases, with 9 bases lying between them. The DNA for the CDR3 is TGTGCCAGCAGTTACACAGACGGTTACGAGCAGTACTTC. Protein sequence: CASSYTDGYEQYF.

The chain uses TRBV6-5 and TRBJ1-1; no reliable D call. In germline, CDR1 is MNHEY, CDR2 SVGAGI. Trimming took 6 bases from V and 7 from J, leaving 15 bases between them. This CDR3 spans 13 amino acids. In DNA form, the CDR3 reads TGTGCCAGCAGGACCCTGGGAGGGATTGAAGCTTTCTTT. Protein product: CASRTLGGIEAFF.